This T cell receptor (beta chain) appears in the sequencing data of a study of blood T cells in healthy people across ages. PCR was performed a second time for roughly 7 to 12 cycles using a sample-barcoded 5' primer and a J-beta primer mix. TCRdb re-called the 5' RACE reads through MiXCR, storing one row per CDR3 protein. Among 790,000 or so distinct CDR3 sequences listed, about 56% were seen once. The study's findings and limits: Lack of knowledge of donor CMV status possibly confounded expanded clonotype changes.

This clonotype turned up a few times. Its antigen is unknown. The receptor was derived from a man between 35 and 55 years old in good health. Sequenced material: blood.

This CDR3 is CASSLGQGASEQYF. The CDR3 coding sequence is TGTGCCAGCAGCCTTGGACAGGGGGCAAGCGAGCAGTACTTC. The chain employs TRBV12-3 or TRBV12-4 and TRBJ2-7; 11 bases match TRBD1. This CDR3 is built from 14 residues. V lost 6 bases, J lost 6 bases, and 7 bases stayed unmatched.